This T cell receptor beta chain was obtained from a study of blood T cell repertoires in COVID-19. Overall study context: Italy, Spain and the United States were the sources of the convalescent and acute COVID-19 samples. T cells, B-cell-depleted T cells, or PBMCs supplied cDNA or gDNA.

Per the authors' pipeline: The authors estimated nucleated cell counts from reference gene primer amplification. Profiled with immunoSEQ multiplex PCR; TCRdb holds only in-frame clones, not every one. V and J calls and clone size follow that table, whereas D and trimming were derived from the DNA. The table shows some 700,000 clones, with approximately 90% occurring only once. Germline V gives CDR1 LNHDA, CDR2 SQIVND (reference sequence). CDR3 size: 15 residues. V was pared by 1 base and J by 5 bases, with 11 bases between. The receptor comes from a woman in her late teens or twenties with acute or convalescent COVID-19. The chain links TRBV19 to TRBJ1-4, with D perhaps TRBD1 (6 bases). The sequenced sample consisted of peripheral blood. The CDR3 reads CASSIVGHLNEKLFF. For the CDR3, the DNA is TGTGCCAGTAGTATAGTGGGACATCTAAATGAAAAACTGTTTTTT.